The 22 T cell receptor beta chains reported below all come from one sample, sequenced in a study of T cells in Graves' hyperthyroidism and ophthalmopathy (dated by TCRdb to between 2019 and 2020). The library was produced with multiplex PCR. Sequenced on an Illumina HiSeq 2000. TCR beta CDR3 regions were amplified from RNA transcripts. A first-round RT-PCR of the TCR CDR3 used the HTBI primer set with the Qiagen OneStep RT-PCR kit. TCRdb trimmed public reads at Q25 via fastp, called clones via MiXCR and kept in-frame beta chains. Each entry merges the rows of one CDR3 protein and shows their most common DNA and genes. Present in this sample are about 480,000 distinct CDR3 sequences, 20% to 25% of which were seen just once. The leading ten clones occupy roughly 49% of the sample. The source material was blood. The receptors stem from a woman aged 70 to 79 with Graves' ophthalmopathy.

This clonotype was counted between two and nine times. In DNA, the CDR3 is TGCAGTGCCTATCTTCCGGGACAGGGGTATGGCTACACCTTC. Amino acids: CSAYLPGQGYGYTF. This chain links TRBV20-1 with TRBJ1-2; 10 nucleotides agree with TRBD1. V trimming: 6 bases; J trimming: 5 bases; junction bases outside the gene matches: 9. The CDR3 contains 14 residues. Germline CDR1 DFQATT, CDR2 SNEGSKA (reference sequence).

The table lists this clonotype with a few counts. The chain links TRBV19 to TRBJ2-1; 7 bases align to TRBD1. J was trimmed by 3 bases and V by 5 bases; bases with no gene match: 10. The V gene's germline CDR1 is LNHDA and CDR2 SQIVND (reference sequence). CDR3 length: 16 residues. CDR3 nucleotide sequence: TGTGCCAGTAGTCCTAATACAGGGGCTCTCTACAATGAGCAGTTCTTC. Its translation: CASSPNTGALYNEQFF.

The chain employs TRBV5-1 and TRBJ2-4; a weak D match, TRBD1 (5 bases). The CDR3 is 15 residues long. CDR1 and CDR2 from the germline V gene are SGHRS and YFSETQ. The V end lost 0 bases, the J end lost 11 bases, and 18 bases lay between the germline ends. CDR3: CASSLAPSRVDVQYF. The CDR3 DNA reads as TGCGCCAGCAGCTTGGCCCCAAGCAGGGTGGACGTTCAGTACTTC.

This clonotype was counted at least ten times. This rearrangement joins TRBV5-5 to TRBJ2-7; TRBD1 is a possible D gene (6 bases). Germline lookup yields CDR1 SGHKS and CDR2 YYEKEE (reference sequence). The CDR3 consists of 15 residues. Trimming pared 4 bases from V and 2 bases from J, leaving 16 bases between. The CDR3 sequence is CASSRRTVNTYEQYF. The CDR3 bases are TGTGCCAGCAGCCGACGGACAGTAAACACCTACGAGCAGTACTTC.

This sequence joins TRBV12-3 or TRBV12-4 and TRBJ2-5, with D perhaps matching TRBD1 (7 bases). The CDR3 is 13 residues long. V was cut by 8 bases and J by 5 bases, with 15 bases left in between. The CDR3 protein is CASASTGRETQYF. In nucleotides, the CDR3 is TGTGCCAGCGCCTCGACAGGGAGGGAGACCCAGTACTTC.

This clonotype was counted once. The V and J genes are TRBV6-1 and TRBJ2-7, with D hard to call. From germline, CDR1 is MNHNS and CDR2 SASEGT. This CDR3 is built from 15 residues. V shed 2 bases and J shed 6 bases, with 17 bases lying between them. This chain's CDR3 is CASSEPLGGYGEQYF. Written as DNA, the CDR3 is TGTGCCAGCAGTGAACCTCTGGGTGGGTACGGCGAGCAGTACTTC.

On this clonotype itself: A read error may be the cause here, since a much bigger clone is one base away. The chain has TRBV28 and TRBJ1-5; TRBD1 matches at 8 bases. The CDR3 extends over 15 amino acids. Germline V gives CDR1 MDHEN, CDR2 SYDVKM. The chain's CDR3 is CASSLGTGLNQLQHF. DNA for the CDR3: TGTGCCAGCAGTTTAGGGACAGGCCTGAATCAGCTCCAGCATTTT.

The chain couples TRBV7-2 to TRBJ1-1, with D perhaps matching TRBD1 (6 bases). The CDR3 spans 16 residues. Germline V gene lookup returns CDR1 SGHTA and CDR2 FQGNSA. Trimming stripped 1 base from V and 1 base from J, with 13 bases between. The CDR3 is CASSLVGGGGNTEAFF. CDR3 coding DNA: TGTGCCAGCAGCTTAGTGGGGGGCGGGGGGAACACTGAAGCTTTCTTT.

This chain uses TRBV15 with TRBJ2-1; 12 bases agree with TRBD2. After removal of 5 bases from V and 8 bases from J, the junction contained 13 bases not matched to a gene. This CDR3 spans 17 amino acids. Looked up from germline, CDR1 is LNHNV and CDR2 is YYDKDF (reference sequence). Written as DNA, the CDR3 is TGTGCCACCAGCGGAAGGGGGGCTAGCGGGAGGGCCGATGAGCAGTTCTTC. Its protein product is CATSGRGASGRADEQFF.

The chain joins TRBV6-5 to TRBJ1-3, with 8 bases matching TRBD1. Looked up from germline, CDR1 is MNHEY and CDR2 is SVGAGI. This CDR3 is built from 15 residues. With V trimmed by 7 bases and J by 4 bases, 9 bases remained unmatched. CDR3 in amino acids: CASNDYRGIGNTIYF. CDR3 coding DNA: TGTGCCAGCAACGACTACAGGGGGATCGGAAACACCATATATTTT.

Concerning this clonotype itself: A read error may be the cause here, since a much bigger clone is one base away. The chain links TRBV20-1 to TRBJ2-5, with D tentatively TRBD2 (5 bases). Germline V gene data show CDR1 as DFQATT and CDR2 as SNEGSKA (reference sequence). The CDR3 is made up of 13 amino acids. V gave up 8 bases and J gave up 7 bases, with 20 bases separating them. This CDR3 reads CSTTSGVGLTQYF. The CDR3 nucleotides are TGCAGTACAACGTCCGGGGTTGGGTTGACCCAGTACTTC.

This chain connects TRBV5-1 to TRBJ1-1, with D possibly TRBD1 on 6 matching bases. Germline V gene sequence: CDR1 SGHRS, CDR2 YFSETQ. The CDR3 is 12 amino acids. V shed 7 bases and J shed 2 bases, with 9 bases lying between them. In nucleotides, the CDR3 is TGCGCCAGCCAACAGGGAAACACTGAAGCTTTCTTT. Protein product: CASQQGNTEAFF.

This chain connects TRBV9 to TRBJ2-1; TRBD2 matches at 8 bases. Germline V gene data show CDR1 as SGDLS and CDR2 as YYNGEE. This CDR3 is 16 amino acids long. Losses at the gene ends were 0 bases for V and 4 bases for J; bases not matched to a gene: 6. The CDR3 region is CASSVEGVAGYNEQFF. CDR3 nucleotides: TGTGCCAGCAGCGTAGAGGGGGTAGCGGGGTACAATGAGCAGTTCTTC.

The gene calls are TRBV10-3 and TRBJ1-1, with a weak D call TRBD1 (5 bases). Germline lookup yields CDR1 ENHRY and CDR2 SYGVKD. CDR3 size: 14 residues. Trimming stripped 6 bases from V and 0 bases from J, with 11 bases between. The CDR3 region is CAISRAALNTEAFF. In DNA form, the CDR3 reads TGTGCCATCAGCAGGGCCGCTCTGAACACTGAAGCTTTCTTT.

This clonotype was detected a few times. The J gene is TRBJ2-3, the V gene TRBV15, with TRBD2 as a possible D gene (5 bases). This CDR3 is 15 amino acids long. V was shortened by 0 bases and J by 2 bases, with 9 bases between the two germline ends. Germline CDR1 and CDR2: LNHNV and YYDKDF (reference sequence). As DNA, the CDR3 is TGTGCCACCAGCAGAGATCGGGATACCACAGATACGCAGTATTTT. The encoded protein is CATSRDRDTTDTQYF.

This clonotype was observed at least ten times. V usage is TRBV7-2 and J usage is TRBJ2-3, with 13 bases identical to TRBD2. This CDR3 is 19 amino acids long. V was pared by 4 bases and J by 6 bases, with 16 bases of the junction left unmatched. CDR1 and CDR2 (germline): SGHTA, FQGNSA. The CDR3: CASSSSTTSGRSFTDTQYF. As DNA, the CDR3 is TGTGCCAGCAGCTCCTCCACGACTAGCGGGAGGAGCTTCACGGATACGCAGTATTTT. Full variable domain (remainder filled in from reference TRBV7-2 and TRBJ2-3): GAGVSQSPSNKVTEKGKDVELRCDPISGHTALYWYRQSLGQGLEFLIYFQGNSAPDKSGLPSDRFSAERTGGSVSTLTIQRTQQEDSAVYLCASSSSTTSGRSFTDTQYFGPGTRLTVL.

In its sample, this clonotype was seen many times. V and J are TRBV10-3 and TRBJ1-2; TRBD1 might be the D (5 bases). Germline CDR1 ENHRY, CDR2 SYGVKD. The CDR3 length is 12 residues. The V gene lost 8 bases and the J gene lost 4 bases, with 11 bases spanning the gap. CDR3 in DNA: TGTGCCATCGGCGCGCAGGGCTATGGCTACACCTTC. The encoded protein is CAIGAQGYGYTF.

Concerning this clonotype itself: A single base separates this from a much larger clone, so it may be a read error. The V and J genes are TRBV3-1 and TRBJ1-1; D is unresolved. V lost 8 bases, J lost 4 bases, and 17 bases lay in between. The CDR3 runs 14 residues. The germline V gene encodes CDR1 LGHDT and CDR2 YNNKEL (reference sequence). Here the CDR3 DNA reads TGTGCCAGCGGCCTGGGGAGGTTGGGCACTGAAGCTTTCTTT. As protein: CASGLGRLGTEAFF.

This clonotype came up a few times. The rearrangement uses TRBV29-1 and TRBJ2-7; 12 positions agree with TRBD2. The V and J ends lost 1 base and 7 bases, in that order; junction bases with no gene match: 5. Germline V gene data show CDR1 as SQVTM and CDR2 as ANQGSEA. The CDR3 length is 14 residues. The CDR3 region has the DNA TGCAGCGTTGAAGGGACTAGCGGGAAGGGGGAGCAGTACTTC. It translates to CSVEGTSGKGEQYF.

This clonotype was observed once. The final CDR3 position lacks the conserved phenylalanine or tryptophan, pointing to a likely read error. The chain employs TRBV29-1 and TRBJ2-7; D gene ambiguous. This CDR3 contains 12 residues. Germline V gives CDR1 SQVTM, CDR2 ANQGSEA. V lost 4 bases, J lost 0 bases, and 7 bases lay in between. The CDR3 sequence: CSVAKSSYEQYL. The CDR3 DNA reads TGCAGCGTTGCTAAGAGCTCCTACGAGCAGTACCTC.

The chain joins TRBV20-1 to TRBJ2-3, with D uncertain. Trimming removed 3 bases at V and 0 bases at J, with 16 bases between. CDR1 DFQATT and CDR2 SNEGSKA come from the germline V gene (reference sequence). There are 16 residues in the CDR3. The CDR3 spells CSASGPWGSSTDTQYF. The CDR3 DNA is TGCAGTGCTAGTGGCCCCTGGGGATCTAGCACAGATACGCAGTATTTT.

This clonotype has only a few counts. V and J are TRBV20-1 and TRBJ2-3, with D perhaps matching TRBD2 (5 bases). Between the trimmed V and J ends, which lost 2 bases and 0 bases, there was a span of 9 bases. In germline, CDR1 is DFQATT, CDR2 SNEGSKA (reference sequence). CDR3 length: 14 amino acids. In DNA, the CDR3 is TGCAGTGCTAGAACGACGGGAAGCACAGATACGCAGTATTTT. Protein sequence: CSARTTGSTDTQYF.